The T cell receptor (beta chain) described here comes from a study of blood T cells in healthy people across ages. Total RNA was extracted at no less than 5 micrograms per sample. Findings and limits, study-wide: When set beside aged donors, long-lived donors presented more naive CD4+ cells and higher diversity.

The second PCR ran about 6 to 12 cycles with a sample-barcoded 5' primer and J-beta primers. TCRdb analysed the 5' RACE reads with MiXCR anew, one entry per CDR3 protein. Of about 780,000 distinct CDR3 sequences in the sample, about half are singletons; the top ten hold approximately 18%. The CDR3 consists of 14 residues. Trimming removed 1 base at V and 2 bases at J, with 8 bases between. Germline V gives CDR1 SNHLY, CDR2 FYNNEI. In the case of this clonotype: Antigen specificity is unknown.

The specimen was blood. The chain joins TRBV2 to TRBJ1-2; tentatively, D is TRBD1 (5 bases). The clonotype originates from a man aged 80 or over in good health. CDR3 nucleotide sequence: TGTGCCAGCAGTGAAGGACAGAGAAACTATGGCTACACCTTC. This codes for CASSEGQRNYGYTF.